This T cell receptor (beta chain) was sequenced during a study of spatial heterogeneity in lung cancer. By share of the sample, this clonotype is medium-sized (0.01 to 0.1%). Its antigen is undetermined. Study results and limitations: Counts of expanded intratumoral alpha and beta TCRs tracked tumor mutation counts.

Time point of the sample: sample taken at primary tumor resection. Sequencing of whole RNA from tumor, nontumor lung or frozen PBMC involved no sorting. On each TCR cDNA molecule, a unique molecular identifier was present. One entry per CDR3 protein, called by TCRdb with MiXCR from the 5' RACE reads. The repertoire includes 950 to 1,500 distinct CDR3 sequences, about 12% of them detected once, and approximately 40% sits in the top ten. There are 15 residues in the CDR3. CDR1 and CDR2 (germline): SGHRS, YFSETQ. The V gene lost 4 bases and the J gene lost 5 bases, with 18 bases spanning the gap. Material: lung tumor tissue, obtained at surgery. The chain recombines TRBV5-1 with TRBJ2-5; perhaps TRBD2 as D (5 bases). This clonotype was sampled from a male donor with early-stage non-small cell lung cancer. Written as DNA, the CDR3 is TGCGCCAGCAGCACGGCTCCGGGGAAAGCTGAGACCCAGTACTTC. This encodes CASSTAPGKAETQYF.